This TCR beta chain was captured in a study of prognosis after radiotherapy for stage I lung cancer. Study-wide results and limits: Usage of TRBV and TRBJ genes reportedly differed between metastatic and non-metastatic patients.

Amplification of TCR beta CDR3 from genomic DNA used two-round multiplex PCR. TRBV and TRBJ genes each had their own specific primers in first-round PCR. Universal primers were used in the second PCR round. MiXCR was run by TCRdb on the multiplex PCR reads, yielding one entry per CDR3 protein. In the table there are fewer than 40,000 distinct CDR3 sequences, less than 40% of which are singletons. For each of two time points, a six-milliliter draw of peripheral blood was taken. Notes on this clonotype: As yet, its antigen is unknown. Just one base apart from a much larger clone, this may be a read error.

The CDR3 contains 19 residues. Trimming shortened V by 5 bases and J by 2 bases, and 26 bases separated the two germline ends. Germline loops: CDR1 SGHNT, CDR2 YENEEA. This specimen was PBMCs, taken before or after stereotactic body radiation therapy (not recorded which). This TCR came from a donor of 50 years or more with non-small cell lung cancer. The chain employs TRBV11-3 and TRBJ2-3, with a possible D match to TRBD1 (6 bases). The CDR3 DNA sequence: TGTGCCAGCAGCGAAGGCCCCCTCAGGGGCTCTCATACCACAGATACGCAGTATTTT. Amino acid sequence: CASSEGPLRGSHTTDTQYF.